Below are 14 T cell receptor beta chains sequenced from a single sample in a study of beta chain features in type 1 diabetes. The whole isolated RNA underwent reverse transcription, so sequencing captured expressed TCRB transcripts. Clones were sequenced by immunoSEQ multiplex PCR, and TCRdb holds only the in-frame ones, with some missing. Among over 700,000 clones listed, roughly 16% were seen once. Sequenced sample: naive CD4+ T cells from blood. These receptors were obtained from a woman aged 18-35 years in good health.

This clone was picked up a small number of times. J is TRBJ1-3 and V is TRBV4-2; 7 bases line up with TRBD1. V lost 1 base and J lost 3; bases outside the gene matches: 6. The CDR3 is 16 residues long. CDR1 LGHNA and CDR2 YNFKEQ come from the germline V gene. The CDR3 protein is CASSQGDRVFGNTIYF. The CDR3 nucleotides are TGTGCCAGCAGCCAAGGGGACAGAGTTTTTGGAAACACCATATATTTT.

The chain carries TRBV11-1 and TRBJ2-1; 10 bases are shared with TRBD2. Germline V gene sequence: CDR1 SGHAT, CDR2 FQDESV (reference sequence). This CDR3 region has 18 residues. V trimming: 4 bases; J trimming: 0 bases; junction bases outside the gene matches: 9. The CDR3 sequence is CASSSRTSGRSSYNEQFF. CDR3 bases: TGTGCCAGCAGCTCCAGGACTAGCGGACGATCCTCCTACAATGAGCAGTTCTTC.

This clone was detected only a few times. The rearrangement joins TRBV27 to TRBJ2-7; either TRBD1 or TRBD2 may supply D (5 bases each). The CDR3 consists of 13 residues. Germline V gives CDR1 MNHEY, CDR2 SMNVEV (reference sequence). With 3 bases removed from V and 6 bases from J, the gap between germline ends came to 12 bases. The CDR3 loop reads CASSFHGGSEQYF. CDR3 in DNA: TGTGCCAGCAGTTTTCATGGGGGATCCGAGCAGTACTTC.

This chain joins TRBV18 and TRBJ1-5, with no clear D. The CDR3 spans 16 residues. Germline V gives CDR1 KGHSH, CDR2 LQKENI. Trimming cost V 5 bases and J 1 base, with 15 bases left between them. CDR3 sequence (DNA): TGTGCCAGCTCATCGGATGTCCCCTTCAGCAATCAGCCCCAGCATTTT. Translation: CASSSDVPFSNQPQHF.

This clone was counted only a few times. The chain has TRBV15 and TRBJ2-3; 14 bases map to TRBD2. V shed 3 bases and J 6 bases; nucleotides not matched to a gene: 8. Germline CDR1 LNHNV, CDR2 YYDKDF (reference sequence). This CDR3 region has 17 residues. The CDR3 loop reads CATSRTTSGRAVDTQYF. The CDR3 coding sequence is TGTGCCACCAGCAGGACGACTAGCGGGAGGGCCGTGGATACGCAGTATTTT.

This clone was seen a few times. This chain links TRBV28 with TRBJ2-3, with TRBD1 identical over 9 bases. J was trimmed by 1 base and V by 5 bases; bases with no gene match: 4. The CDR3 has 15 residues. Germline CDR1 reads MDHEN; CDR2 reads SYDVKM. The CDR3 protein is CASSTRDRGTDTQYF. CDR3 bases: TGTGCCAGCAGTACCCGGGACAGGGGCACAGATACGCAGTATTTT.

The V and J genes are TRBV4-3 and TRBJ2-4; 15 bases map to TRBD2. J lost 0 bases, V lost 5 bases, and 8 bases had no gene match. Per germline, CDR1 LGHNA and CDR2 YSLEER. There are 19 residues in the CDR3. The CDR3 bases are TGCGCCAGCAGCTACTCGGGACTAGCGGGAGGCCGAGCCAAAAACATTCAGTACTTC. It translates to CASSYSGLAGGRAKNIQYF.

As to this clone: Other DNA sequences of this sample code for an identical CDR3. The V gene is TRBV18, the J gene TRBJ2-2, with D tentatively TRBD2 (5 bases). Trimming took 3 bases from V and 0 from J, leaving 5 bases between them. Germline lookup yields CDR1 KGHSH and CDR2 LQKENI. The length of the CDR3 is 14 residues. DNA for the CDR3: TGTGCCAGCTCACCCGGGACGAACACCGGGGAGCTGTTTTTT. This gives the protein CASSPGTNTGELFF.

This clone has more than one count but fewer than ten. The chain carries TRBV7-3 and TRBJ2-1; D uncertain. Germline V gives CDR1 SGHTA, CDR2 FQGTGA. Trimming took 5 bases from V and 8 from J, leaving 16 bases between them. The CDR3 spans 14 residues. The CDR3 coding sequence is TGTGCCAGCAGCCCAGGAAGGGCGATAGATGAGCAGTTCTTC. It translates to CASSPGRAIDEQFF.

CDR3 protein: CASSQAGVGYEQYF. CDR3 sequence (DNA): TGTGCCAGCAGCCAAGCGGGAGTCGGCTACGAGCAGTACTTC. This sequence joins TRBV7-9 and TRBJ2-5; 8 bases agree with TRBD2. The J call may be incorrect, as the DNA end agrees better with TRBJ2-7. CDR1 is SEHNR and CDR2 is FQNEAQ in the germline V gene (reference sequence). The CDR3 consists of 14 residues.

This clone showed up just a few times. The chain combines TRBV28 with TRBJ2-5, with a possible D match to TRBD2 (6 bases). Deletions cut 3 bases from V and 0 bases from J, with 14 bases between. In germline, CDR1 is MDHEN, CDR2 SYDVKM. The length of the CDR3 is 16 residues. CDR3 sequence (DNA): TGTGCCAGCAGTTTTGGCGGGGTAGTATACCAAGAGACCCAGTACTTC. Residues: CASSFGGVVYQETQYF.

This clone was seen a handful of times. The genes are TRBV25-1 and TRBJ2-5; possibly TRBD1 or TRBD2 for D (6 bases each). Germline V gene data show CDR1 as MGHDK and CDR2 as SYGVNS. The CDR3 is 16 residues long. V shed 0 bases and J shed 4 bases, with 15 bases lying between them. In DNA form, the CDR3 reads TGTGCCAGCAGTGAATATTTAACAGGGAGGCGAGAGACCCAGTACTTC. Its protein is CASSEYLTGRRETQYF.

The genes are TRBV19 and TRBJ2-7; no reliable D call. The ends were cut back, 4 bases at V and 3 bases at J, with 10 bases in the middle. Germline V gene data show CDR1 as LNHDA and CDR2 as SQIVND (reference sequence). The CDR3 spans 13 residues. Here the CDR3 DNA reads TGTGCCAGTAGTAGGGGATCCCTCTACGAGCAGTACTTC. Translation: CASSRGSLYEQYF.

This clone has only a few counts. CDR3 DNA: TGTGCCAGCAGGAGGGACGGGAATGAAAAACTGTTTTTT. This sequence encodes CASRRDGNEKLFF. This chain links TRBV2 with TRBJ1-4, with D perhaps matching TRBD1 (5 bases). Germline CDR1 and CDR2: SNHLY and FYNNEI. The CDR3 is 13 residues long. Trimming removed 6 bases from V and 5 bases from J, with 10 bases in between. Using reference TRBV2 and TRBJ1-4 for the parts outside the CDR3, the full variable domain is EPEVTQTPSHQVTQMGQEVILRCVPISNHLYFYWYRQILGQKVEFLVSFYNNEISEKSEIFDDQFSVERPDGSNFTLKIRSTKLEDSAMYFCASRRDGNEKLFFGSGTQLSVL.